The 5 T cell receptor beta chains listed next were all sequenced from one sample in a study of cytomegalovirus exposure and HLA in healthy donors. The PCR contained 60 Vbeta and 13 Jbeta primers. The assay was immunoSEQ multiplex PCR, and TCRdb's table has in-frame clones only and misses some. The sample carries under 200,000 clones, about 82% recorded once. The sequenced material came from PBMCs. The receptors were gathered from a woman aged 50 to 60 in good health and CMV-seronegative.

The J gene is TRBJ2-7, the V gene TRBV7-2; maybe TRBD2 (6 bases). CDR1 and CDR2 (germline): SGHTA, FQGNSA. V dropped 5 bases and J dropped 6 bases, with 17 bases sitting between them. The CDR3 loop spans 14 amino acids. CDR3 DNA sequence: TGTGCCAGCAGCGCGGGACCTACCTGGGGCGAGCAGTACTTC. Its translation: CASSAGPTWGEQYF.

This clone appeared once. The CDR3 protein is CASSLRPGQGGTEAFF. CDR3 DNA: TGTGCCAGCAGCTTACGTCCGGGACAGGGAGGGACTGAAGCTTTCTTT. This sequence joins TRBV7-9 and TRBJ1-1, with 9 bases fitting TRBD1. J lost 5 bases, V lost 2 bases, and 9 bases had no gene match. In germline, CDR1 is SEHNR, CDR2 FQNEAQ (reference sequence). The CDR3 runs to 16 residues. Looking up the rest from reference TRBV7-9 and TRBJ1-1 gives the full variable domain: DTGVSQNPRHKITKRGQNVTFRCDPISEHNRLYWYRQTLGQGPEFLTYFQNEAQLEKSRLLSDRFSAERPKGSFSTLEIQRTEQGDSAMYLCASSLRPGQGGTEAFFGQGTRLTVV.

The chain is built from TRBV4-1 and TRBJ2-3, with 11 bases that match TRBD2. The CDR3 is 15 residues long. V lost 7 bases and J lost 5; bases outside the gene matches: 8. The V gene's germline CDR1 is MGHRA and CDR2 YSYEKL. The CDR3 protein is CASNTGTSGLDTQYF. In nucleotides, the CDR3 is TGCGCCAGCAATACCGGGACTAGCGGATTAGATACGCAGTATTTT.

The rearrangement uses TRBV11-3 and TRBJ2-1; TRBD2 aligns across 11 bases. The CDR3 is made up of 15 amino acids. The ends lost 5 bases at V and 7 bases at J; junction bases unmatched: 7. Germline values: CDR1 SGHNT, CDR2 YENEEA. The CDR3 sequence: CASSGLAGGYNEQFF. DNA for the CDR3: TGTGCCAGCAGCGGGCTAGCGGGAGGATATAATGAGCAGTTCTTC.

The genes are TRBV19 and TRBJ2-7, with 11 nucleotides matching TRBD2. Germline CDR1 LNHDA, CDR2 SQIVND (reference sequence). The CDR3 extends over 16 amino acids. The trim removed 4 bases at V and 2 bases at J, leaving 7 bases unmatched. CDR3 DNA sequence: TGTGCCAGTAGTACACAGGGGACTAGCGGAGCCTACGAGCAGTACTTC. Protein: CASSTQGTSGAYEQYF.